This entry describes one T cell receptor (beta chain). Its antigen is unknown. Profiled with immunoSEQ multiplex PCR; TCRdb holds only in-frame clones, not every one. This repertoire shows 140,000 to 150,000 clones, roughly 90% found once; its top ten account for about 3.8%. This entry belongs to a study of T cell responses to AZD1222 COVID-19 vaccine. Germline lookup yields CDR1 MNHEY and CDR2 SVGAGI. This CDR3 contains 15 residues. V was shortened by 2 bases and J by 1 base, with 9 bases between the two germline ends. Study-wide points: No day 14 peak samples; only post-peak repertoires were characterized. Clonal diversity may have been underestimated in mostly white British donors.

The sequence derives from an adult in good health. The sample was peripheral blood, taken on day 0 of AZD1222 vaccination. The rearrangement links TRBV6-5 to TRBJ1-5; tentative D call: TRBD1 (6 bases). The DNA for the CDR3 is TGTGCCAGCAGTTACATGGGGGCAAGCAATCAGCCCCAGCATTTT. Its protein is CASSYMGASNQPQHF.